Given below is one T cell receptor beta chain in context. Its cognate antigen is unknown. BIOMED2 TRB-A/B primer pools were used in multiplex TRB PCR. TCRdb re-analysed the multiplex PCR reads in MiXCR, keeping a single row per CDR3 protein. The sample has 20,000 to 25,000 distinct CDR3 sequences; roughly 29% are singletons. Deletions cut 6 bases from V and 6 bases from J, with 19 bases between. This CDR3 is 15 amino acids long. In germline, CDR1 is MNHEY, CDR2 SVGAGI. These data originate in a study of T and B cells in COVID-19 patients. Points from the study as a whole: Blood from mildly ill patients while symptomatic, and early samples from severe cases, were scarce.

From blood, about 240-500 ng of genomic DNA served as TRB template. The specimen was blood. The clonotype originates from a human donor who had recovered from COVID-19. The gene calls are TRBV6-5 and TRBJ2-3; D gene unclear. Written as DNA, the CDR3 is TGTGCCAGCAGCGCCACCCCCCGGGCACAGGATACGCAGTATTTT. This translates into CASSATPRAQDTQYF.